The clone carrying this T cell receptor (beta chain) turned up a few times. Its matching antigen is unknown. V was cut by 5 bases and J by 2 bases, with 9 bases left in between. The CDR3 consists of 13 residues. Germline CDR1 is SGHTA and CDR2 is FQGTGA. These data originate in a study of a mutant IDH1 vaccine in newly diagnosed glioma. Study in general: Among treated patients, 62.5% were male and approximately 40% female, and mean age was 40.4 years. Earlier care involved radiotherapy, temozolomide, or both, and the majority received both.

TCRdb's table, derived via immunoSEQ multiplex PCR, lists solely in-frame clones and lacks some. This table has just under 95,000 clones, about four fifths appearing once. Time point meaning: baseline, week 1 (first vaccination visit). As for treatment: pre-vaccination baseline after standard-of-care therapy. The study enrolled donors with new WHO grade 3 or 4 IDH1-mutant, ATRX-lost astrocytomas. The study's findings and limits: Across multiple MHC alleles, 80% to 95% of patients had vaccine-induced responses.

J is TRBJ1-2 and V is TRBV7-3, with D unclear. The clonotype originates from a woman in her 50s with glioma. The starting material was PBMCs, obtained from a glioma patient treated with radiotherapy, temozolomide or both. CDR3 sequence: CASSPGRNYGYTF. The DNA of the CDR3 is TGTGCCAGCAGCCCCGGACGGAACTATGGCTACACCTTC.